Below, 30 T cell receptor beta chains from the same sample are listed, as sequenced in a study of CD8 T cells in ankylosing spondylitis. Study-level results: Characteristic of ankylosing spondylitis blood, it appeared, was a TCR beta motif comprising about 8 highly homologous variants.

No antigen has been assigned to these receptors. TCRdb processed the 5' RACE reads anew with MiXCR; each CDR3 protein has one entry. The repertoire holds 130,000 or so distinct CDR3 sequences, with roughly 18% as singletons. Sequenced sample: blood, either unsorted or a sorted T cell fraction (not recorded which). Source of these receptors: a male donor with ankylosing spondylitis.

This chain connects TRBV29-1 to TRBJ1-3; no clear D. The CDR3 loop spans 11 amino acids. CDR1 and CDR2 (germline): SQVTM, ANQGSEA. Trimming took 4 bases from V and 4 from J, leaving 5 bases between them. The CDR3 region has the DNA TGCAGCGTTGCTAGGGGAAACACCATATATTTT. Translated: CSVARGNTIYF.

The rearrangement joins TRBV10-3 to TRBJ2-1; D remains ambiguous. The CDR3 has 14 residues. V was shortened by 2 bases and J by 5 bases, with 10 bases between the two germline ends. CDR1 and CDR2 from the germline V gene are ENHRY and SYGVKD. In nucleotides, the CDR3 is TGTGCCATCAGTGAGGCATCCCTAGACAATGAGCAGTTCTTC. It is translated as CAISEASLDNEQFF.

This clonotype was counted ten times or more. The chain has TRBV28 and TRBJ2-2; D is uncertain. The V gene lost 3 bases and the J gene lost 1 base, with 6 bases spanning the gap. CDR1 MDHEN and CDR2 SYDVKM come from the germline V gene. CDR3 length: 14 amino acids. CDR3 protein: CASSFLRNTGELFF. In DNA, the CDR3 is TGTGCCAGCAGTTTCCTCAGGAACACCGGGGAGCTGTTTTTT.

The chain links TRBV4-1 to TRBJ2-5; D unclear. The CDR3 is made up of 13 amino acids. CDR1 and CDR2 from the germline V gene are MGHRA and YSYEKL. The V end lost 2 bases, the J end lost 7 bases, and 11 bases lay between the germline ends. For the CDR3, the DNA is TGCGCCAGCAGCCAAAGCAGGCGTGGGACCCAGTACTTC. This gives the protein CASSQSRRGTQYF.

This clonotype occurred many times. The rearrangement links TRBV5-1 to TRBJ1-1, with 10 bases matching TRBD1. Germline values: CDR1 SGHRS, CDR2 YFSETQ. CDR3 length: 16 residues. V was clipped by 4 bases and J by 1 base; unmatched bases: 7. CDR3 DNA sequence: TGCGCCAGCAGCGGGGGACAGGGGTTTTGGAACACTGAAGCTTTCTTT. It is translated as CASSGGQGFWNTEAFF.

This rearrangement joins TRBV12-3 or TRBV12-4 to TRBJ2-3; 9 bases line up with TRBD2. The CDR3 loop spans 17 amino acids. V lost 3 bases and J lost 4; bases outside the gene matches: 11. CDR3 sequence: CASSLQPSGRRADTQYF. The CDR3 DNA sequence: TGTGCCAGCAGTTTGCAGCCCAGCGGGAGGAGAGCAGATACGCAGTATTTT.

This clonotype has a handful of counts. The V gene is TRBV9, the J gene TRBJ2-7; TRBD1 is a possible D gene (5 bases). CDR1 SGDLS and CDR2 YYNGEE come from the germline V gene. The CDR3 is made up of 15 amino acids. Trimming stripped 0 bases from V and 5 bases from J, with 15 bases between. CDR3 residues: CASSVVNRSSDEQYF. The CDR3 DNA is TGTGCCAGCAGCGTAGTAAACAGGTCTTCTGACGAGCAGTACTTC.

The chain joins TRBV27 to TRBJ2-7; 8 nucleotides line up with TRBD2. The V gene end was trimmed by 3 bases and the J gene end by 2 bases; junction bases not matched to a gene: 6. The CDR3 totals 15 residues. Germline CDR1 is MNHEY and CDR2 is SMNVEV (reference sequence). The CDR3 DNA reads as TGTGCCAGCAGTTTCTCAACGGGAGGGCCCTACGAGCAGTACTTC. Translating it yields CASSFSTGGPYEQYF.

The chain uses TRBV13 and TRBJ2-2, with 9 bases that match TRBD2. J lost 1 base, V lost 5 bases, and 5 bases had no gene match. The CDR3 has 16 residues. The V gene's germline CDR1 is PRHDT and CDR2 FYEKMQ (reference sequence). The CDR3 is CASSPSSGVNTGELFF. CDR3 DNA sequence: TGTGCCAGCAGCCCTTCTAGCGGGGTGAACACCGGGGAGCTGTTTTTT.

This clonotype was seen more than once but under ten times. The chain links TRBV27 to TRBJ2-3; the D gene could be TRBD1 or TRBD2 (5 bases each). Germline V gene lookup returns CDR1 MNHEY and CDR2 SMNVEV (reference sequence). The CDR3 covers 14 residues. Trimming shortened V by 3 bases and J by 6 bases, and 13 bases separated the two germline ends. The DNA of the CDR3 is TGTGCCAGCAGTTTTTCCCGGGGCAGTGATACGCAGTATTTT. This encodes CASSFSRGSDTQYF.

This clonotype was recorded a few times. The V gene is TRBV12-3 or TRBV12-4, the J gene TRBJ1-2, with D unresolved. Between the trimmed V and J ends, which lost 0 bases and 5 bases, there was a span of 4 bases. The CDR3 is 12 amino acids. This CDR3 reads CASSLAGYGYTF. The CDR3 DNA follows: TGTGCCAGCAGTTTAGCGGGTTATGGCTACACCTTC.

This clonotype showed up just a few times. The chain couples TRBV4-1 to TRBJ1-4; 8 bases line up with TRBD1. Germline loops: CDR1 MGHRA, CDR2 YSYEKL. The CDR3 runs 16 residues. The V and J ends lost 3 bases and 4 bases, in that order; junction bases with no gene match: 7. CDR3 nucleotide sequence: TGCGCCAGCAGCCAGCTCCCGGGACAGGATAATGAAAAACTGTTTTTT. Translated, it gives CASSQLPGQDNEKLFF.

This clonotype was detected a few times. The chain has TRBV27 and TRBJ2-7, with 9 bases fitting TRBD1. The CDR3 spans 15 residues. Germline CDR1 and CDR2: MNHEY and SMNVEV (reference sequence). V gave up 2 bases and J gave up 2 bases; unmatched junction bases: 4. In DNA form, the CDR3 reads TGTGCCAGCAGTTTAATTGGACAGGGGCCCTACGAGCAGTACTTC. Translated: CASSLIGQGPYEQYF.

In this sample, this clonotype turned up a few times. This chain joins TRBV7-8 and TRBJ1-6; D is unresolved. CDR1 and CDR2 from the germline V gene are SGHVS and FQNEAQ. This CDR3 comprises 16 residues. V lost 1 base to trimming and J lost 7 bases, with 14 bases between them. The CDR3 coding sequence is TGTGCCAGCAGCTTAGTGGATCGGGCCTTAAATTCACCCCTCCACTTT. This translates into CASSLVDRALNSPLHF.

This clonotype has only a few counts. The CDR3 protein is CASSLEASVRGEQYF. In nucleotides, the CDR3 is TGTGCCAGCAGCCTGGAAGCTAGTGTTAGGGGCGAGCAGTACTTC. The gene calls are TRBV14 and TRBJ2-7, with D possibly TRBD1 on 5 matching bases. Trimming shortened V by 4 bases and J by 6 bases, and 19 bases separated the two germline ends. The CDR3 has 15 residues. Germline assignment: CDR1 SGHDN and CDR2 FVKESK.

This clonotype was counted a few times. The CDR3 region has the DNA TGTGCCAGCAGTTACGTTGTGTCCGGGGCCAACGTCCTGACTTTC. This sequence encodes CASSYVVSGANVLTF. This sequence joins TRBV6-5 and TRBJ2-6; no clear D gene. The CDR3 totals 15 residues. Trimming cost V 2 bases and J 4 bases, with 9 bases left between them. Per germline, CDR1 MNHEY and CDR2 SVGAGI.

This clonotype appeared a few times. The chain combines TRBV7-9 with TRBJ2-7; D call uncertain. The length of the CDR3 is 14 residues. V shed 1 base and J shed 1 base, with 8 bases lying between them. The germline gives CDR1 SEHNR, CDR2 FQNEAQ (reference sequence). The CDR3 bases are TGTGCCAGCAGCTTAGTTCAGAGTTCCTACGAGCAGTACTTC. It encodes CASSLVQSSYEQYF.

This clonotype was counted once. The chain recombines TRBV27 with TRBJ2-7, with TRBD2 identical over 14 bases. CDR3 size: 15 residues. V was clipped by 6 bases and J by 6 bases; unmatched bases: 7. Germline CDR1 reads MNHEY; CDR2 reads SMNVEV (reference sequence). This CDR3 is CASRTKGLAGAEQYF. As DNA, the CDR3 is TGTGCCAGCAGAACAAAGGGACTAGCGGGAGCCGAGCAGTACTTC.

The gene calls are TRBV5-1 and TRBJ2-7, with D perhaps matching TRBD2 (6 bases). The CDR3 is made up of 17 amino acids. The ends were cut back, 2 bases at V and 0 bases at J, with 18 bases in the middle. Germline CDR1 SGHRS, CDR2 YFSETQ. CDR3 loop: CASSFFLQDGSSYEQYF. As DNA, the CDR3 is TGCGCCAGCAGCTTTTTCCTCCAGGACGGGAGCTCCTACGAGCAGTACTTC. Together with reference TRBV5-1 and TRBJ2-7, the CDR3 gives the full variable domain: KAGVTQTPRYLIKTRGQQVTLSCSPISGHRSVSWYQQTPGQGLQFLFEYFSETQRNKGNFPGRFSGRQFSNSRSEMNVSTLELGDSALYLCASSFFLQDGSSYEQYFGPGTRLTVT.

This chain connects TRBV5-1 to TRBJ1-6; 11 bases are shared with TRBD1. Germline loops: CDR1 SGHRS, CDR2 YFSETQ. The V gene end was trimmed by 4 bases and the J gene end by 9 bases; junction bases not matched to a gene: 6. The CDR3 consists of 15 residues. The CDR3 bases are TGCGCCAGCAGCATCGGACAGGGGGCTCTTTCACCCCTCCACTTT. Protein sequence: CASSIGQGALSPLHF.

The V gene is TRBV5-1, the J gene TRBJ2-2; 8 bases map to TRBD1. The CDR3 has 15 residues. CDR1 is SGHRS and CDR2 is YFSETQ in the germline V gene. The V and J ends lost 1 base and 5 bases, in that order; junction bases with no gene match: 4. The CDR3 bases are TGCGCCAGCAGCTTGTCAGGGGGCGGTACCGGGGAGCTGTTTTTT. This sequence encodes CASSLSGGGTGELFF.

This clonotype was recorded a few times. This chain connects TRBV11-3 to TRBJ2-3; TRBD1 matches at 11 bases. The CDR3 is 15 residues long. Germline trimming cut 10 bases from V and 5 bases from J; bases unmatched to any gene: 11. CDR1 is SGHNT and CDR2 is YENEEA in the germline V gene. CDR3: CATAADRGQKDTQYF. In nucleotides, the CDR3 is TGTGCCACTGCCGCGGACAGGGGGCAGAAAGATACGCAGTATTTT.

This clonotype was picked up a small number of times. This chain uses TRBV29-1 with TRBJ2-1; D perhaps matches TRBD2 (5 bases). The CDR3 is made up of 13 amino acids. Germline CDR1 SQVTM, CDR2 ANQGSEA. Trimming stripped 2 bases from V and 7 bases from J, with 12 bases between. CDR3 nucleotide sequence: TGCAGCGTTGAATACGGGATTGGTAATGAGCAGTTCTTC. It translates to CSVEYGIGNEQFF.

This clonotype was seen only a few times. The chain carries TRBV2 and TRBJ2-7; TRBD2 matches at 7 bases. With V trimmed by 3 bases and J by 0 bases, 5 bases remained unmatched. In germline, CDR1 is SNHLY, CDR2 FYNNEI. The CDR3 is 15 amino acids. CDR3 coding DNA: TGTGCCAGCAGTGAGGGCGGGAGAAGCTCCTACGAGCAGTACTTC. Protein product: CASSEGGRSSYEQYF.

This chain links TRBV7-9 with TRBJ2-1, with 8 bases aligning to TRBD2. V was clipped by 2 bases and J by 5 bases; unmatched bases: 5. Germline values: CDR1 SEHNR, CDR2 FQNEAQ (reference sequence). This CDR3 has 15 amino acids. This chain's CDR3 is CASSLTGTSDNEQFF. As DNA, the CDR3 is TGTGCCAGCAGCTTAACCGGGACTAGTGACAATGAGCAGTTCTTC. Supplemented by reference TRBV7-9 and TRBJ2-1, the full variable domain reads DTGVSQNPRHKITKRGQNVTFRCDPISEHNRLYWYRQTLGQGPEFLTYFQNEAQLEKSRLLSDRFSAERPKGSFSTLEIQRTEQGDSAMYLCASSLTGTSDNEQFFGPGTRLTVL.

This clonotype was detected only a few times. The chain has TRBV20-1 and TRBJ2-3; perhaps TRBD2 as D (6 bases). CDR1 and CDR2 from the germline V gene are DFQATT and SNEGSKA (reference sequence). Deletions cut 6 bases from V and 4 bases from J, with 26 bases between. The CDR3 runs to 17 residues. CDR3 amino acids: CSANNEWGLTGPDTQYF. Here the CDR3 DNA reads TGCAGTGCCAACAACGAATGGGGACTGACCGGGCCAGATACGCAGTATTTT.

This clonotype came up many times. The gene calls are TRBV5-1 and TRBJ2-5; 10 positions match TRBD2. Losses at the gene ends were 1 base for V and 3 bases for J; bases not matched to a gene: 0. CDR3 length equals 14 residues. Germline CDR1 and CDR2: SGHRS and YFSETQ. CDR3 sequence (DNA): TGCGCCAGCAGCTTGCTAGCGGGAGAAGAGACCCAGTACTTC. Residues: CASSLLAGEETQYF. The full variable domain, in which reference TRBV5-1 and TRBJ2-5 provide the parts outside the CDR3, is KAGVTQTPRYLIKTRGQQVTLSCSPISGHRSVSWYQQTPGQGLQFLFEYFSETQRNKGNFPGRFSGRQFSNSRSEMNVSTLELGDSALYLCASSLLAGEETQYFGPGTRLLVL.

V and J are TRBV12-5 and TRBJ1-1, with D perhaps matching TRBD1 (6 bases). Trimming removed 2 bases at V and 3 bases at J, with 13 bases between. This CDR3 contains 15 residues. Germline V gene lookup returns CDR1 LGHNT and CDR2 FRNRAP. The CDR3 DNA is TGTGCTAGTGGTTTGCATGGGGGCTTGGACACTGAAGCTTTCTTT. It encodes CASGLHGGLDTEAFF.

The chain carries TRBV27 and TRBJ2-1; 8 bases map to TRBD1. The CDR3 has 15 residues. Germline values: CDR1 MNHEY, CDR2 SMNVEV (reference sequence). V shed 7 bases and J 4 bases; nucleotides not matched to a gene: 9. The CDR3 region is CASTAGTGGYNEQFF. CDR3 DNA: TGTGCCAGCACCGCGGGAACAGGGGGGTACAATGAGCAGTTCTTC.

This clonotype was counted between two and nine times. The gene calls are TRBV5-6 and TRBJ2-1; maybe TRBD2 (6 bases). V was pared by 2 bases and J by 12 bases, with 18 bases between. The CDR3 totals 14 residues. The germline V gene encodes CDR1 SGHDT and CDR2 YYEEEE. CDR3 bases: TGTGCCAGCAGCTTTGGTCTGACTAGTCAACGGCAGTTCTTC. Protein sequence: CASSFGLTSQRQFF.